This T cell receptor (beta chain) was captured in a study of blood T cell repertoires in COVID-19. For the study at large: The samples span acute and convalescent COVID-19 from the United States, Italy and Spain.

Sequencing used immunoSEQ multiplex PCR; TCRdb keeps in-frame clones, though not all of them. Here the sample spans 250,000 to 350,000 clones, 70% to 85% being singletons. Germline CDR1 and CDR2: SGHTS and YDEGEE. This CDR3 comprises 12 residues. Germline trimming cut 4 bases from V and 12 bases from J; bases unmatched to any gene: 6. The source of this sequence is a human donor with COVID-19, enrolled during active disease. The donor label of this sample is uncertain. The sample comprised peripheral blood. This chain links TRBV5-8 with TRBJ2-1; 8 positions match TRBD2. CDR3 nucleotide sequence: TGTGCCAGCAGCACCCTTAGCGGGATGCAGTTCTTC. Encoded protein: CASSTLSGMQFF. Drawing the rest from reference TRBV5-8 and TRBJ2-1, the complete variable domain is EAGVTQSPTHLIKTRGQQATLRCSPISGHTSVYWYQQALGLGLQFLLWYDEGEERNRGNFPPRFSGRQFPNYSSELNVNALELEDSALYLCASSTLSGMQFFGPGTRLTVL.